These 24 T cell receptor beta chains share one sample of origin, sequenced in a study of blood T cells in healthy people across ages. PCR was performed a second time for roughly 7 to 12 cycles using a sample-barcoded 5' primer and a J-beta primer mix. TCRdb re-derived calls from the 5' RACE reads in MiXCR, one entry per CDR3 protein. The repertoire holds fewer than 800,000 distinct CDR3 sequences, with 49% as singletons. Specimen: blood. These receptor sequences come from a woman aged 60-75 years in good health.

This chain links TRBV6-6 with TRBJ2-6; TRBD1 is a possible D gene (6 bases). Germline lookup yields CDR1 MNHNY and CDR2 SVGAGI (reference sequence). The V end was cut by 5 bases, the J end by 0 bases, with 11 bases between. The CDR3 contains 16 residues. CDR3: CASSTYRVSGANVLTF. CDR3 coding DNA: TGTGCCAGCAGTACGTACAGGGTCTCTGGGGCCAACGTCCTGACTTTC.

This clonotype has a handful of counts. CDR3 loop: CSASRGSRSYEQYF. The DNA of the CDR3 is TGCAGTGCTAGCCGGGGCAGCCGCTCCTACGAGCAGTACTTC. This rearrangement joins TRBV20-1 to TRBJ2-7, with D possibly being TRBD1 or TRBD2 (5 bases each). The CDR3 extends over 14 amino acids. The germline V gene has CDR1 DFQATT and CDR2 SNEGSKA (reference sequence). The V gene lost 3 bases and the J gene lost 0 bases, with 12 bases spanning the gap.

V is TRBV7-2 and J is TRBJ2-7; D not resolved. Germline lookup yields CDR1 SGHTA and CDR2 FQGNSA. The CDR3 totals 13 residues. Trimming pared 2 bases from V and 3 bases from J, leaving 8 bases between. The CDR3 nucleotides are TGTGCCAGCAGCTTACTCGGCGGCTACGAGCAGTACTTC. It codes for CASSLLGGYEQYF.

The chain carries TRBV7-9 and TRBJ1-2, with no clear D. The V and J ends lost 5 bases and 1 base respectively, with 20 bases between them. Germline-derived CDR1 and CDR2 are SEHNR and FQNEAQ (reference sequence). There are 17 residues in the CDR3. The CDR3 is CASSPWLSRRNNYGYTF. The CDR3 coding sequence is TGTGCCAGCAGCCCATGGTTGTCCAGGAGGAATAACTATGGCTACACCTTC. Variable domain in full (rest from reference TRBV7-9 and TRBJ1-2): DTGVSQNPRHKITKRGQNVTFRCDPISEHNRLYWYRQTLGQGPEFLTYFQNEAQLEKSRLLSDRFSAERPKGSFSTLEIQRTEQGDSAMYLCASSPWLSRRNNYGYTFGSGTRLTVV.

About this clonotype: It differs at one base from a far larger clone, so likely a read error. The J gene is TRBJ2-7, the V gene TRBV10-3; D is ambiguous. This CDR3 comprises 11 residues. Per the germline V gene, CDR1 is ENHRY and CDR2 is SYGVKD. With 1 base removed from V and 3 bases from J, the gap between germline ends came to 1 base. This CDR3 reads CAISEFYEQYF. The CDR3 DNA is TGTGCCATCAGTGAGTTCTACGAGCAGTACTTC.

Written as DNA, the CDR3 is TGTGCCAGCAGCGGGCCCACAGATACGCAGTATTTT. Its translation is CASSGPTDTQYF. The rearrangement joins TRBV9 to TRBJ2-3; D is undetermined. Trimming took off 3 bases at V and 2 bases at J, with 4 bases between the two ends. This CDR3 region has 12 residues. Germline values: CDR1 SGDLS, CDR2 YYNGEE.

The chain links TRBV7-9 to TRBJ2-5; perhaps D is TRBD1 or TRBD2 (5 bases each). Germline V CDR1 and CDR2: SEHNR, FQNEAQ (reference sequence). Trimming removed 1 base from V and 2 bases from J, with 11 bases in between. The CDR3 extends over 15 amino acids. The CDR3 bases are TGTGCCAGCAGCTTAGGGGGGAACAGTCAAGAGACCCAGTACTTC. Amino acids: CASSLGGNSQETQYF.

The chain carries TRBV7-9 and TRBJ1-1; TRBD1 matches at 9 bases. The V and J ends lost 3 bases and 3 bases, in that order; junction bases with no gene match: 11. Germline assignment: CDR1 SEHNR and CDR2 FQNEAQ (reference sequence). This CDR3 spans 17 amino acids. CDR3 region: CASSFGRTGDSDTEAFF. CDR3 nucleotide sequence: TGTGCCAGCAGCTTCGGGCGGACAGGGGATTCGGACACTGAAGCTTTCTTT.

The chain couples TRBV20-1 to TRBJ2-1, with 12 bases fitting TRBD2. With 3 bases clipped from V and 1 base from J, the junction kept 7 bases outside the gene matches. This CDR3 is built from 17 residues. The germline V gene has CDR1 DFQATT and CDR2 SNEGSKA (reference sequence). CDR3 sequence reads: CSARTSGSTRSYNEQFF. The CDR3 coding sequence is TGCAGTGCTAGGACTAGCGGGAGCACACGTTCCTACAATGAGCAGTTCTTC.

The rearrangement joins TRBV12-3 or TRBV12-4 to TRBJ1-4; D remains ambiguous. Trimming took off 5 bases at V and 6 bases at J, with 13 bases between the two ends. This CDR3 comprises 14 residues. In DNA, the CDR3 is TGTGCCAGCAGTGTACGCAATTGGGATGAAAAACTGTTTTTT. Translating gives CASSVRNWDEKLFF.

In its sample, this clonotype was seen many times. CDR3 protein: CASSLGTSGRRLGYEQYF. CDR3 bases: TGCGCCAGCAGCTTGGGGACTAGCGGGAGACGATTAGGCTACGAGCAGTACTTC. The chain employs TRBV5-1 and TRBJ2-7; TRBD2 agrees at 13 bases. Trimming took 0 bases from V and 3 from J; bases not matched to a gene: 9. Germline loops: CDR1 SGHRS, CDR2 YFSETQ. The CDR3 sequence is 18 residues long.

The genes are TRBV13 and TRBJ2-3; 7 positions agree with TRBD1. Germline loops: CDR1 PRHDT, CDR2 FYEKMQ (reference sequence). This CDR3 spans 18 amino acids. J lost 4 bases, V lost 4 bases, and 17 bases had no gene match. The CDR3 DNA follows: TGTGCCAGCAGCTACAGACAGGGCCTTCTCCGCCTCGCAGATACGCAGTATTTT. This encodes CASSYRQGLLRLADTQYF.

The gene calls are TRBV28 and TRBJ2-4, with TRBD2 as a possible D gene (5 bases). The J call may be incorrect, as the DNA end agrees better with TRBJ2-5. The germline V gene encodes CDR1 MDHEN and CDR2 SYDVKM. The CDR3 has 14 residues. This CDR3 reads CASSTRGYEETQYF. CDR3 bases: TGTGCCAGCAGTACAAGAGGGTACGAAGAGACCCAGTACTTC.

This clonotype occurred a few times. The V and J genes are TRBV29-1 and TRBJ2-3; D is tentatively TRBD1 or TRBD2 (5 bases each). V lost 8 bases and J lost 6, with 12 bases in between. The CDR3 is made up of 11 amino acids. Per the germline V gene, CDR1 is SQVTM and CDR2 is ANQGSEA. The CDR3 nucleotides are TGCAGCCCGTCGTGGGGGGATACGCAGTATTTT. It specifies CSPSWGDTQYF.

The chain has TRBV25-1 and TRBJ1-5; a weak D match, TRBD1 (5 bases). Trimming pared 3 bases from V and 5 bases from J, leaving 11 bases between. CDR1 and CDR2 from the germline V gene are MGHDK and SYGVNS. CDR3 size: 14 residues. The CDR3 protein is CASSDMTGDQPQHF. The CDR3 DNA sequence: TGTGCCAGCAGTGATATGACGGGGGATCAGCCCCAGCATTTT.

The table lists this clonotype with a few counts. The genes are TRBV7-2 and TRBJ1-4; weak D call: TRBD1 (6 bases). CDR3 size: 15 residues. Trimming shortened V by 4 bases and J by 4 bases, and 13 bases separated the two germline ends. Looked up from germline, CDR1 is SGHTA and CDR2 is FQGNSA. The CDR3 DNA sequence: TGTGCCAGCAGCTCGACCGACAGGAATAATGAAAAACTGTTTTTT. This sequence encodes CASSSTDRNNEKLFF. Looking up the rest from reference TRBV7-2 and TRBJ1-4 gives the full variable domain: GAGVSQSPSNKVTEKGKDVELRCDPISGHTALYWYRQSLGQGLEFLIYFQGNSAPDKSGLPSDRFSAERTGGSVSTLTIQRTQQEDSAVYLCASSSTDRNNEKLFFGSGTQLSVL.

The V gene is TRBV30, the J gene TRBJ2-3; D not resolved. Germline CDR1 GTSNPN, CDR2 SVGIG (reference sequence). V lost 3 bases and J lost 4, with 11 bases in between. The CDR3 has 13 amino acids. In DNA form, the CDR3 reads TGTGCCTGGAGCGATGGGGTCCCAGATACGCAGTATTTT. Translated: CAWSDGVPDTQYF.

This clonotype was found a few times. This chain connects TRBV10-3 to TRBJ2-7; 10 positions match TRBD2. CDR3 length: 14 amino acids. CDR1 and CDR2 from the germline V gene are ENHRY and SYGVKD. After removal of 7 bases from V and 0 bases from J, the junction contained 3 bases not matched to a gene. The CDR3 coding sequence is TGTGCCATCACGGCTAGCGGGAGCTCCTACGAGCAGTACTTC. It specifies CAITASGSSYEQYF.

This clonotype was picked up a small number of times. V and J are TRBV29-1 and TRBJ2-3, with 7 bases aligning to TRBD2. V gave up 3 bases and J gave up 0 bases; unmatched junction bases: 3. Germline CDR1 is SQVTM and CDR2 is ANQGSEA. This CDR3 region has 14 residues. CDR3 bases: TGCAGCGTTGATACAGCGGGGAGCACAGATACGCAGTATTTT. Translated: CSVDTAGSTDTQYF.

The chain carries TRBV30 and TRBJ2-7; 7 bases agree with TRBD2. Germline V gene data show CDR1 as GTSNPN and CDR2 as SVGIG (reference sequence). The length of the CDR3 is 13 residues. With V trimmed by 0 bases and J by 7 bases, 6 bases remained unmatched. The CDR3 loop reads CAWSVWRGKEQYF. Here the CDR3 DNA reads TGTGCCTGGAGTGTATGGCGGGGGAAAGAGCAGTACTTC.

The V gene is TRBV29-1, the J gene TRBJ2-2; 9 bases fit TRBD1. Per the germline V gene, CDR1 is SQVTM and CDR2 is ANQGSEA. This CDR3 is 13 amino acids long. After removal of 7 bases from V and 4 bases from J, the junction contained 4 bases not matched to a gene. CDR3 sequence: CSASDRGTGELFF. Here the CDR3 DNA reads TGCAGCGCATCGGACAGGGGCACCGGGGAGCTGTTTTTT.

This clonotype was observed at least ten times. This chain links TRBV20-1 with TRBJ2-7, with 7 bases that match TRBD2. The CDR3 runs to 11 residues. The germline CDR1 and CDR2 sequences are DFQATT and SNEGSKA (reference sequence). The CDR3, as DNA: TGCAGCGTAGCGGGTTCCCGGGAGCAGTACTTC. Protein: CSVAGSREQYF.

The rearrangement joins TRBV12-3 or TRBV12-4 to TRBJ2-5, with D hard to call. This CDR3 contains 15 residues. V lost 3 bases, J lost 7 bases, and 18 bases lay in between. CDR3: CASSFLDGLQRTQYF. The CDR3, as DNA: TGTGCCAGCAGTTTCTTGGACGGCCTCCAGCGGACCCAGTACTTC.

The chain couples TRBV20-1 to TRBJ2-1; 11 nucleotides agree with TRBD2. The CDR3 sequence is 17 residues long. Losses at the gene ends were 0 bases for V and 0 bases for J; bases not matched to a gene: 4. Looked up from germline, CDR1 is DFQATT and CDR2 is SNEGSKA (reference sequence). The CDR3 loop reads CSARDFGTSGSYNEQFF. CDR3 sequence (DNA): TGCAGTGCTAGAGATTTCGGGACTAGCGGCTCCTACAATGAGCAGTTCTTC.